The clone carrying this T cell receptor beta chain was seen repeatedly, ten times or more. TCRdb fed the 5' RACE reads into MiXCR, producing one record per CDR3 protein. The table includes fewer than 350,000 distinct CDR3 sequences, under 14% detected once. The sample is drawn from a study of CD8 T cells in ankylosing spondylitis. This receptor was identified in a female donor with ankylosing spondylitis or in good health (not recorded which). Sequencing was done on a sample of blood, either unsorted or a sorted T cell fraction (not recorded which).

The CDR3 DNA reads as TGCAGCGTGAAGCTACCGGGACAGGTGAACACCGGGGAGCTGTTTTTT. Translating gives CSVKLPGQVNTGELFF. V gene TRBV29-1 combines with J gene TRBJ2-2; 8 nucleotides agree with TRBD1. This CDR3 spans 16 amino acids. The V gene end was trimmed by 6 bases and the J gene end by 1 base; junction bases not matched to a gene: 10. Germline V gives CDR1 SQVTM, CDR2 ANQGSEA.